The T cell receptor beta chain under discussion was sequenced for a study of cytomegalovirus exposure and HLA in healthy donors. About the research overall: The use of the same platform for the approximately 130 validation repertoires and the 600 to 800 first-cohort repertoires was reported by a later analysis. Whole-study results and caveats: Overall, roughly 170 TCR beta chains were annotated as cytomegalovirus-associated.

As for this clone: The antigen is undetermined.

Germline trimming cut 0 bases from V and 4 bases from J; bases unmatched to any gene: 3. Germline V gene lookup returns CDR1 GTSNPN and CDR2 SVGIG (reference sequence). The CDR3 extends over 14 amino acids. Sequencing used immunoSEQ multiplex PCR; TCRdb keeps in-frame clones, though not all of them. The sample shows roughly 56,000 clones, 91% of them seen only once. This chain connects TRBV30 to TRBJ2-3; TRBD1 matches 8 bases. The TCR sequence derives from a woman between 25 and 40 years old in good health and CMV-seronegative. The source material was PBMCs. DNA of the CDR3: TGTGCCTGGAGTGTCGGACAGGGCGCAGATACGCAGTATTTT. It yields the protein CAWSVGQGADTQYF.